This entry features one TCR beta chain sequence. The data originate from a study of blood T cell repertoires in COVID-19. Study context: Sources were T cells, B-cell-depleted T cells, or PBMCs; the material itself was cDNA or gDNA.

Sequenced by immunoSEQ multiplex PCR; TCRdb stores in-frame clones only, minus some. The top ten hold about 8.4% of the sample, which has approximately 180,000 clones, over 80% seen once. The source of this sequence is a woman in her seventies with acute or convalescent COVID-19. Sequencing input: peripheral blood.

CDR3 sequence reads: CASSHKLGTGGYGYTF. The DNA of the CDR3 is TGTGCCAGCAGCCACAAATTAGGGACAGGGGGATATGGCTACACCTTC. The chain has TRBV3-1 (or the pseudogene TRBV3-2) and TRBJ1-2, with TRBD1 matching over 11 bases. CDR1 is LGHDT, CDR2 YNNKEL, per germline (reference sequence). The CDR3 length is 16 residues. After removal of 3 bases from V and 5 bases from J, the junction contained 8 bases not matched to a gene.